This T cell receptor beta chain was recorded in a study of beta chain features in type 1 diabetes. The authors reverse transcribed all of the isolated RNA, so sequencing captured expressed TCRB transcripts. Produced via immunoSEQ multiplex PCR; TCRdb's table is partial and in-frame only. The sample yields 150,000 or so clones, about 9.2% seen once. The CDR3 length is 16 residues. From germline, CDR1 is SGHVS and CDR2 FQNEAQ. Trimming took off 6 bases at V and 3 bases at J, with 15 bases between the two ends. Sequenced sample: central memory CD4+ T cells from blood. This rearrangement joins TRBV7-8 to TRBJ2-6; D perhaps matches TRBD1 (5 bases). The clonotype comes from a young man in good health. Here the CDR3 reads CASSRAGWNGANVLTF. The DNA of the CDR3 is TGTGCCAGCAGTAGGGCAGGGTGGAATGGGGCCAACGTCCTGACTTTC.